Listed below are T cell receptor beta chains from one sample, sequenced in a study of memory CD4+ T cells and cytomegalovirus serostatus. Measured with immunoSEQ multiplex PCR; TCRdb has only the in-frame clones, and not every one. The sample includes around 50,000 clones, roughly 74% seen only once; the top ten take roughly 1.2%. Sequencing input: memory CD4+ T cells from blood. These receptors all stem from an adult in good health and CMV-seropositive. CDR3s include the opening cysteine and the closing phenylalanine or tryptophan. D genes are given only for firm matches.

J	V	D	CDR3	DNA
TRBJ2-5	TRBV4-1	.	CASSQFPVGSTGVETQYF	TGCGCCAGCAGCCAATTCCCAGTGGGCAGCACCGGAGTTGAGACCCAGTACTTC
TRBJ1-5	TRBV5-1	TRBD1	CASSLRGLSNQPQHF	TGCGCCAGCAGCTTGAGGGGGCTCAGCAATCAGCCCCAGCATTTT
TRBJ1-1	TRBV7-9	.	CASSELPNTEAFF	TGTGCCAGCAGCGAGCTACCGAACACTGAAGCTTTCTTT
TRBJ2-1	TRBV5-1	TRBD2	CASAGGSLNEQFF	TGCGCCAGCGCCGGGGGGTCACTCAATGAGCAGTTCTTC
TRBJ1-5	TRBV19	.	CASRADNQPQHF	TGTGCCAGTAGGGCAGACAATCAGCCCCAGCATTTT
TRBJ1-2	TRBV4-3	.	CASSQDLSAGVDYGYTF	TGCGCCAGCAGCCAAGATTTGTCCGCAGGGGTTGACTATGGCTACACCTTC
TRBJ1-1	TRBV5-5	TRBD1	CASSTSPTGSAEAFF	TGTGCCAGCAGCACAAGCCCGACAGGGAGCGCTGAAGCTTTCTTT
TRBJ1-2	TRBV6-5	TRBD1	CASSYDDRGNYGYTF	TGTGCCAGCAGTTACGATGACAGGGGGAACTATGGCTACACCTTC
TRBJ1-6	TRBV4-1	.	CASSQTNGGVRSPLHF	TGCGCCAGCAGCCAGACGAATGGGGGTGTGAGATCACCCCTCCACTTT
TRBJ2-7	TRBV5-1	.	CASSFQGDEQYF	TGCGCCAGCAGCTTTCAGGGAGACGAGCAGTACTTC